This TCR beta chain comes out of a study of blood T cells in healthy people across ages. Study-wide findings and caveats: TCR beta diversity, measured per million T cells, fell in a roughly linear way with age. Higher diversity and more naive CD4+ cells were features of long-lived donors, compared to aged donors.

As concerns this clonotype: What it binds is unknown.

Germline CDR1 and CDR2: DFQATT and SNEGSKA (reference sequence). The V end lost 0 bases, the J end lost 3 bases, and 15 bases lay between the germline ends. The CDR3 is 15 amino acids. A second PCR, run for roughly 7 to 12 cycles, used a sample-barcoded 5' primer plus a J-beta primer mix. TCRdb called the 5' RACE reads again in MiXCR, with one record for every CDR3 protein. This sample yields about 1,400,000 distinct CDR3 sequences, of which approximately 38% are seen a single time; around 8% belongs to the top ten. They isolated at least 6.5 million PBMCs from each sample. The chain carries TRBV20-1 and TRBJ2-7; unclear D gene. The TCR was taken from a woman aged 18-29 years in good health. The sequencing sample was made of blood. The CDR3 DNA reads TGCAGTGCTAGAGAGGGGTCAGCGCCCCTCTACGAGCAGTACTTC. Protein sequence: CSAREGSAPLYEQYF.